This T cell receptor (beta chain) was documented in a study of early T cells in non-severe SARS-CoV-2 infection. For the study at large: Chains were unpaired, as sequencing was done on bulk RNA from unsorted whole blood. General study results and limits: A preference for anti-spike CD8 responses marked VDJdb matching, which missed private and CD4 specificities.

Separate cDNA molecules each had unique molecular identifiers attached to them. TCRdb passed the 5' RACE reads through MiXCR, listing each CDR3 protein once. The sample has approximately 120,000 distinct CDR3 sequences; about 15% are singletons. This clonotype was picked up a small number of times. What it binds is unknown. The germline V and J ends were trimmed by 6 bases and 6 bases, with 11 bases remaining between them. CDR1 is SGHAT and CDR2 is FQNNGV in the germline V gene. This CDR3 is built from 13 residues. The sequenced sample was whole blood. J is TRBJ1-4 and V is TRBV11-2; D is unresolved. This clonotype was obtained from an adult who was a healthcare worker with PCR-confirmed SARS-CoV-2 infection or an uninfected control (not recorded which). The CDR3 DNA sequence: TGTGCCAGCAGAGGGTTGGGGTATGAAAAACTGTTTTTT. This sequence encodes CASRGLGYEKLFF.